This is a list of T cell receptor beta chains from one sample in a study of CD8+ T cells in alopecia areata. TCRdb's table, derived via immunoSEQ multiplex PCR, lists solely in-frame clones and lacks some. The table records approximately 210,000 clones, 45% to 65% of them present only once. The material was CD4+ T cells sorted from blood, obtained at week 4, from a patient treated with tofacitinib. All receptors derive from a human donor with alopecia areata. The CDR3 runs from the conserved cysteine through the conserved F or W. A D gene is named only where the DNA matches it firmly. Not all rows give a size; the values are once, few, many and, for expanded clones, a class.

size	V	J	D	length	CDR3	DNA
once	TRBV5-6	TRBJ1-1	TRBD1	14	CASSYGTENTEAFF	TGTGCCAGCAGCTATGGGACAGAAAACACTGAAGCTTTCTTT
-	TRBV5-8	TRBJ1-1	-	12	CASSRGEYKAFF	TGTGCCAGCAGCCGAGGGGAGTATAAAGCTTTCTTT
few	TRBV28	TRBJ1-5	TRBD1	17	CASSLSRTGGSNQPQHF	TGTGCCAGCAGTTTATCTCGGACAGGGGGTAGCAATCAGCCCCAGCATTTT
few	TRBV7-3	TRBJ2-1	-	15	CASSRPGATYNEQFF	TGTGCCAGCAGCCGTCCAGGGGCTACCTACAATGAGCAGTTCTTC
-	TRBV5-4	TRBJ2-1	TRBD1	15	CASRLNRGPYNEQFF	TGTGCCAGCAGACTCAACAGGGGGCCCTACAATGAGCAGTTCTTC
-	TRBV7-9	TRBJ2-1	-	15	CASSLALTGANEQFF	TGTGCCAGCAGCTTAGCCTTGACTGGGGCCAATGAGCAGTTCTTC
-	TRBV14	TRBJ1-2	TRBD1	14	CASSQGQGAFGYTF	TGTGCCAGCAGCCAAGGGCAGGGGGCGTTCGGCTACACCTTC
-	TRBV5-1	TRBJ2-3	TRBD2	15	CASAALAGGTDTQYF	TGCGCCAGCGCTGCCCTAGCGGGGGGGACAGATACGCAGTATTTT
-	TRBV2	TRBJ1-3	-	13	CASSPRRGDTIYF	TGTGCCAGCAGTCCCCGAAGGGGTGACACCATATATTTT
-	TRBV29-1	TRBJ2-5	-	13	CSVRRAAGETQYF	TGCAGCGTCCGGAGGGCAGCCGGAGAGACCCAGTACTTC
few	TRBV27	TRBJ2-3	-	14	CASGGASSTDTQYF	TGTGCCAGCGGAGGGGCCTCTAGCACAGATACGCAGTATTTT
few	TRBV5-1	TRBJ1-6	TRBD1	13	CASSYGQGSPLHF	TGCGCCAGCAGCTATGGACAGGGTTCACCCCTCCACTTT
-	TRBV4-1	TRBJ2-5	TRBD2	16	CASSPGTSGGSETQYF	TGCGCCAGCAGCCCCGGGACTAGCGGGGGGTCAGAGACCCAGTACTTC
-	TRBV6-6	TRBJ2-7	TRBD1	16	CASRPTGDLGYYEQYF	TGTGCCAGCAGGCCTACAGGGGACCTAGGCTACTACGAGCAGTACTTC
-	TRBV7-2	TRBJ2-7	TRBD2	18	CASSLAEGGGGISYEQYF	TGTGCCAGCAGCTTAGCGGAGGGAGGCGGGGGGATCTCCTACGAGCAGTACTTC
-	TRBV2	TRBJ2-6	-	16	CASSRDIHSGANVLTF	TGTGCCAGCAGCCGGGACATCCACTCTGGGGCCAACGTCCTGACTTTC
-	TRBV5-1	TRBJ2-3	-	14	CASIQDVGPDTQYF	TGCGCCAGCATACAAGACGTGGGACCAGATACGCAGTATTTT
-	TRBV29-1	TRBJ2-3	TRBD1	15	CSVVRDRRQGEVQYF	TGCAGCGTTGTCCGGGACAGGCGTCAAGGGGAAGTGCAGTATTTT
-	TRBV29-1	TRBJ1-1	-	13	CSEARGRGTEAFF	TGCAGCGAGGCGAGGGGCCGGGGGACTGAAGCTTTCTTT
few	TRBV5-1	TRBJ2-5	TRBD2	15	CASSFGTSGQETQYF	TGCGCCAGCAGCTTTGGGACTAGCGGCCAAGAGACCCAGTACTTC
-	TRBV13	TRBJ2-5	-	15	CASSLGGRNGETQYF	TGTGCCAGCAGCTTAGGGGGCAGGAATGGAGAGACCCAGTACTTC
-	TRBV30	TRBJ2-5	TRBD1	14	CAWNRGRLQETQYF	TGTGCCTGGAACAGGGGGCGGCTGCAAGAGACCCAGTACTTC
-	TRBV25-1	TRBJ2-5	TRBD1	16	CASSAMDRGLQETQYF	TGTGCCAGCAGTGCTATGGACAGGGGTCTCCAAGAGACCCAGTACTTC
-	TRBV19	TRBJ1-1	-	16	CASSMGALRTNTEAFF	TGTGCCAGTAGTATGGGCGCCCTCCGGACGAACACTGAAGCTTTCTTT
-	TRBV5-6	TRBJ2-3	-	16	CASSLPGWGITDTQYF	TGTGCCAGCAGCCTCCCAGGGTGGGGAATCACAGATACGCAGTATTTT
-	TRBV11-2	TRBJ2-3	-	15	CASSLVGSGTDTQYF	TGTGCCAGCAGCTTAGTCGGCTCAGGGACAGATACGCAGTATTTT
-	TRBV28	TRBJ2-7	TRBD1	14	CASSLRQGAYEQYF	TGTGCCAGCAGTTTAAGACAGGGGGCCTACGAGCAGTACTTC
-	TRBV29-1	TRBJ2-1	TRBD1	14	CSVGSTGISNEQFF	TGCAGCGTTGGGTCGACAGGGATAAGCAATGAGCAGTTCTTC
-	TRBV20-1	TRBJ2-1	-	11	CSARAGNEQFF	TGCAGTGCTAGAGCGGGAAATGAGCAGTTCTTC
-	TRBV11-2	TRBJ2-7	-	13	CASSFTDSYEQYF	TGTGCCAGCAGCTTTACGGACAGTTACGAGCAGTACTTC
-	TRBV4-2	TRBJ1-6	-	14	CASSRTVYNSPLHF	TGTGCCAGCAGCCGGACCGTCTATAATTCACCCCTCCACTTT
-	TRBV30	TRBJ1-1	TRBD1	16	CACRGTGGVWKPEAFF	TGTGCCTGCCGGGGGACAGGGGGCGTCTGGAAGCCTGAAGCTTTCTTT
-	TRBV6-5	TRBJ1-1	-	13	CASRKGFGTEAFF	TGTGCCAGCAGAAAAGGGTTTGGCACTGAAGCTTTCTTT
-	TRBV29-1	TRBJ1-1	-	10	CSGLNTEAFF	TGCAGCGGCCTGAACACTGAAGCTTTCTTT
-	TRBV30	TRBJ2-7	-	13	CAWSRDKPYEQYF	TGTGCCTGGAGTCGCGACAAGCCCTACGAGCAGTACTTC
-	TRBV7-2	TRBJ1-2	-	14	CASSSGTGGYGYTF	TGTGCCAGCAGCTCGGGGACGGGGGGCTATGGCTACACCTTC
-	TRBV5-1	TRBJ1-1	-	13	CASSPAGNTEAFF	TGCGCCAGCAGCCCGGCGGGTAACACTGAAGCTTTCTTT
-	TRBV7-3	TRBJ2-2	-	13	CASSLTGSGELFF	TGTGCCAGCAGCTTAACGGGGTCCGGGGAGCTGTTTTTT
-	TRBV30	TRBJ2-7	TRBD1	13	CAWETGVGYEQYF	TGTGCCTGGGAAACAGGGGTAGGCTACGAGCAGTACTTC
few	TRBV9	TRBJ2-3	TRBD2	15	CASSRASGSTDTQYF	TGTGCCAGCAGCAGGGCTAGCGGTAGCACAGATACGCAGTATTTT
-	TRBV6-5	TRBJ1-1	TRBD1	16	CASSYSTGAGNTEAFF	TGTGCCAGCAGTTACTCGACAGGGGCGGGCAACACTGAAGCTTTCTTT
-	TRBV2	TRBJ2-7	-	14	CASRESWDPYEQYF	TGTGCCAGCAGGGAGAGCTGGGACCCCTACGAGCAGTACTTC